This passage covers 23 T cell receptor beta chains from one sample sequenced in a study of vaccination and CD4 T cells after COVID-19. The time point: late sampling 161 to 241 days after vaccination in a few convalescent patients. The sample's treatment: approximately 11-day PBMC culture with coronavirus spike peptide pools or control peptides (ViraFEST assay). An Oncomine TCR Beta short-read assay was used to sequence the DNA from cultured CD4+ T cells. A single record per CDR3 protein comes from TCRdb applying MiXCR to the PCR reads. The data contain some 20,000 distinct CDR3 sequences, around two fifths of them singletons. Their cognate antigens are unknown. Sequencing used CD4+ T cells from blood, cultured in vitro, obtained about 7 months after SARS-CoV-2 vaccination. All receptors come from a human donor who had recovered from COVID-19.

This clonotype was counted between two and nine times. V gene TRBV7-3 combines with J gene TRBJ2-1, with TRBD2 identical over 7 bases. V dropped 6 bases and J dropped 3; count of bases not matched to a gene: 11. This CDR3 has 16 residues. Germline loops: CDR1 SGHTA, CDR2 FQGTGA. CDR3 residues: CASSRGLDWGYNEQFF. The CDR3 DNA reads as TGTGCCAGCAGTCGCGGACTAGACTGGGGCTACAATGAGCAGTTCTTC.

J is TRBJ1-2 and V is TRBV6-1; D might be TRBD1 (6 bases). V lost 2 bases and J lost 0, with 10 bases in between. CDR3 length equals 15 residues. Germline assignment: CDR1 MNHNS and CDR2 SASEGT. CDR3 nucleotide sequence: TGTGCCAGCAGTGAATTACAGGGAGCTAACTATGGCTACACCTTC. Translating it yields CASSELQGANYGYTF.

V is TRBV24-1 and J is TRBJ2-2; 11 bases are shared with TRBD2. This CDR3 contains 16 residues. Trimming took 1 base from V and 4 from J; bases not matched to a gene: 1. Germline V gives CDR1 KGHDR, CDR2 SFDVKD. CDR3 in DNA: TGTGCCACCAGTGATTTCGGGACTAGCGGCACCGGGGAGCTGTTTTTT. Its translation is CATSDFGTSGTGELFF.

In DNA form, the CDR3 reads TGCAGTGCTAAGAGGACTAGCGGGAGCGATACGCAGTATTTT. This sequence encodes CSAKRTSGSDTQYF. The V gene is TRBV20-1, the J gene TRBJ2-3; 13 bases agree with TRBD2. The ends lost 4 bases at V and 6 bases at J; junction bases unmatched: 4. This CDR3 is 14 amino acids long. The V gene's germline CDR1 is DFQATT and CDR2 SNEGSKA (reference sequence).

This clonotype was counted only a few times. This CDR3 is CASSLSRSYEQYF. The CDR3 nucleotides are TGTGCCAGCAGCTTAAGTCGGTCCTACGAGCAGTACTTC. The genes are TRBV7-2 and TRBJ2-7; D gene ambiguous. CDR1 is SGHTA, CDR2 FQGNSA, per germline. The CDR3 runs 13 residues. V lost 2 bases to trimming and J lost 1 base, with 6 bases between them.

This chain joins TRBV7-2 and TRBJ2-7; a weak D match, TRBD2 (5 bases). CDR1 is SGHTA and CDR2 is FQGNSA in the germline V gene. The CDR3 totals 17 residues. V gave up 3 bases and J gave up 1 base, with 19 bases separating them. CDR3 bases: TGTGCCAGCAGCTTGCCTATGAGGCGGGTACCATCCTACGAGCAGTACTTC. Its protein is CASSLPMRRVPSYEQYF.

The chain combines TRBV5-6 with TRBJ2-7, with 8 bases matching TRBD2. CDR1 SGHDT and CDR2 YYEEEE come from the germline V gene. J gave up 5 bases and V 4 bases, and 14 bases lay outside the gene matches. This CDR3 region has 16 residues. The DNA of the CDR3 is TGTGCCAGCAGCCCCCGGGCGCGGGGGGCATCGGACGAGCAGTACTTC. This gives the protein CASSPRARGASDEQYF.

This clonotype was counted a single time. This chain links TRBV2 with TRBJ1-2; a weak D match, TRBD1 (6 bases). Germline CDR1 reads SNHLY; CDR2 reads FYNNEI. V was cut by 6 bases and J by 6 bases, with 14 bases left in between. The length of the CDR3 is 13 residues. In nucleotides, the CDR3 is TGTGCCAGCAGCGGACAGCTCACGGATGGCTACACCTTC. Residues: CASSGQLTDGYTF. Combining the CDR3 with reference TRBV2 and TRBJ1-2 gives the whole variable domain EPEVTQTPSHQVTQMGQEVILRCVPISNHLYFYWYRQILGQKVEFLVSFYNNEISEKSEIFDDQFSVERPDGSNFTLKIRSTKLEDSAMYFCASSGQLTDGYTFGSGTRLTVV.

The rearrangement uses TRBV19 and TRBJ1-2, with 8 bases lining up with TRBD1. Trimming took 7 bases from V and 8 from J; bases not matched to a gene: 9. Germline CDR1 LNHDA, CDR2 SQIVND (reference sequence). CDR3 length: 13 residues. The CDR3: CASNEDRDRGYTF. CDR3 bases: TGTGCCAGTAATGAGGACAGGGACCGGGGCTACACCTTC.

The CDR3 here is CASRNDRVFPYEQYF. The CDR3 region has the DNA TGTGCCAGCAGAAACGACAGGGTTTTTCCCTACGAGCAGTACTTC. This sequence joins TRBV6-1 and TRBJ2-7; 7 bases match TRBD1. Losses at the gene ends were 6 bases for V and 2 bases for J; bases not matched to a gene: 10. The CDR3 runs 15 residues. Germline values: CDR1 MNHNS, CDR2 SASEGT.

The chain combines TRBV4-2 with TRBJ2-5; 10 positions agree with TRBD2. Germline V gene sequence: CDR1 LGHNA, CDR2 YNFKEQ. This CDR3 contains 18 residues. The V gene end was trimmed by 5 bases and the J gene end by 1 base; junction bases not matched to a gene: 13. The CDR3 bases are TGTGCCAGCAGCATCGCCCGAGGCCTAGCGGGAGCCCAAGAGACCCAGTACTTC. It translates to CASSIARGLAGAQETQYF.

A few counts support this clonotype. The rearrangement uses TRBV11-2 and TRBJ1-1; 7 bases line up with TRBD1. Per the germline V gene, CDR1 is SGHAT and CDR2 is FQNNGV. After removal of 4 bases from V and 4 bases from J, the junction contained 6 bases not matched to a gene. The CDR3 is 14 amino acids. CDR3: CASSYGTASTEAFF. CDR3 in DNA: TGTGCCAGCAGCTACGGGACAGCTAGCACTGAAGCTTTCTTT. Drawing the rest from reference TRBV11-2 and TRBJ1-1, the complete variable domain is EAGVAQSPRYKIIEKRQSVAFWCNPISGHATLYWYQQILGQGPKLLIQFQNNGVVDDSQLPKDRFSAERLKGVDSTLKIQPAKLEDSAVYLCASSYGTASTEAFFGQGTRLTVV.

This clonotype was found once. This chain uses TRBV5-1 with TRBJ2-2, with 7 bases matching TRBD2. Looked up from germline, CDR1 is SGHRS and CDR2 is YFSETQ. This CDR3 spans 15 amino acids. With V trimmed by 2 bases and J by 0 bases, 1 base remained unmatched. The CDR3 DNA sequence: TGCGCCAGCAGCTTAGGACTAGCGAACACCGGGGAGCTGTTTTTT. Amino acids: CASSLGLANTGELFF.

The chain employs TRBV7-9 and TRBJ2-1; TRBD1 matches at 8 bases. Trimming took 5 bases from V and 2 from J; bases not matched to a gene: 14. This CDR3 is built from 18 residues. Germline loops: CDR1 SEHNR, CDR2 FQNEAQ (reference sequence). CDR3 DNA: TGTGCCAGCAGCCAGTCCCGGGACAGGAACTTGGCCTACAATGAGCAGTTCTTC. This sequence encodes CASSQSRDRNLAYNEQFF.

This clonotype appeared once. The chain employs TRBV27 and TRBJ2-3, with unresolved D. Trimming took 3 bases from V and 0 from J, leaving 13 bases between them. CDR1 is MNHEY and CDR2 is SMNVEV in the germline V gene (reference sequence). This CDR3 contains 16 residues. The CDR3 protein is CASSFPRRASTDTQYF. The CDR3 nucleotides are TGTGCCAGCAGTTTCCCTAGACGTGCTAGCACAGATACGCAGTATTTT.

The chain employs TRBV6-2 or TRBV6-3 and TRBJ2-3; D remains unclear. Germline CDR1 and CDR2: MNHEY and SVGEGT. Trimming took 5 bases from V and 6 from J, leaving 12 bases between them. This CDR3 spans 13 amino acids. The CDR3 DNA reads TGTGCCAGCAGTAACACGGGCTTGGATACGCAGTATTTT. Translation gives CASSNTGLDTQYF.

V gene TRBV6-5 combines with J gene TRBJ2-5, with TRBD2 identical over 10 bases. V lost 0 bases to trimming and J lost 7 bases; unmatched junction nucleotides: 5. The germline CDR1 and CDR2 sequences are MNHEY and SVGAGI. The CDR3 runs to 15 residues. CDR3 loop: CASSYSLAGSSTQYF. CDR3 in DNA: TGTGCCAGCAGTTACTCACTAGCGGGGTCTTCGACCCAGTACTTC.

This clonotype was seen a few times. The CDR3 DNA is TGTGCCAGCAGCCCCCCTGGGAGTTCCTACAATGAGCAGTTCTTC. Residues: CASSPPGSSYNEQFF. V is TRBV7-2 and J is TRBJ2-1, with D possibly TRBD2 on 5 matching bases. Per germline, CDR1 SGHTA and CDR2 FQGNSA. V lost 5 bases to trimming and J lost 1 base, with 12 bases between them. CDR3 length: 15 residues.

This chain joins TRBV19 and TRBJ1-2; D unclear. V dropped 8 bases and J dropped 8 bases, with 15 bases sitting between them. Germline V gene data show CDR1 as LNHDA and CDR2 as SQIVND (reference sequence). The length of the CDR3 is 12 residues. Written as DNA, the CDR3 is TGTGCCAGTGGAAGATCTACATGGGGCTACACCTTC. This encodes CASGRSTWGYTF.

This clonotype came up a few times. V gene TRBV7-9 combines with J gene TRBJ2-2; no clear D. V was pared by 5 bases and J by 6 bases, with 13 bases between. The CDR3 totals 14 residues. Germline V lookup: CDR1 SEHNR, CDR2 FQNEAQ (reference sequence). The CDR3 DNA reads TGTGCCAGCAGCCGACGGGTTGCAGCCGGGGAGCTGTTTTTT. Its translation: CASSRRVAAGELFF.

This clonotype was picked up a small number of times. The chain uses TRBV20-1 and TRBJ1-5; no definite D call. The CDR3 has 15 amino acids. V lost 1 base, J lost 4 bases, and 14 bases lay in between. Germline assignment: CDR1 DFQATT and CDR2 SNEGSKA (reference sequence). The CDR3 DNA reads TGCAGTGCTAGAGTCCCCGGGAGCGATAATCAGCCCCAGCATTTT. Protein sequence: CSARVPGSDNQPQHF.

The genes are TRBV7-2 and TRBJ2-5; no definite D call. CDR3 length equals 13 residues. Trimming left V 3 bases short and J 1 base short, with 6 bases between. The V gene's germline CDR1 is SGHTA and CDR2 FQGNSA. CDR3 protein: CASSFGFQETQYF. In DNA form, the CDR3 reads TGTGCCAGCAGCTTCGGGTTCCAAGAGACCCAGTACTTC. Filled out from reference TRBV7-2 and TRBJ2-5, the complete variable domain reads GAGVSQSPSNKVTEKGKDVELRCDPISGHTALYWYRQSLGQGLEFLIYFQGNSAPDKSGLPSDRFSAERTGGSVSTLTIQRTQQEDSAVYLCASSFGFQETQYFGPGTRLLVL.

In this sample, this clonotype turned up once. The chain has TRBV11-3 and TRBJ2-5; 7 bases match TRBD2. J lost 1 base, V lost 5 bases, and 13 bases had no gene match. CDR1 and CDR2 from the germline V gene are SGHNT and YENEEA. The CDR3 extends over 17 amino acids. CDR3 bases: TGTGCCAGCAGCCCCCGAGGGTCTAGCGGTGCCCAAGAGACCCAGTACTTC. Amino acids: CASSPRGSSGAQETQYF.